This T cell receptor beta chain was documented in a study of T cell repertoires in cytomegalovirus infection. A single record per CDR3 protein comes from TCRdb applying MiXCR to the reads. The sample records around 900,000 distinct CDR3 sequences, approximately 30% being singletons. This CDR3 region has 16 residues. The V gene's germline CDR1 is SGHVS and CDR2 FQNEAQ. Trimming shortened V by 8 bases and J by 1 base, and 17 bases separated the two germline ends. Comments on this clonotype: Its target is not known.

The sequencing here drew on cultured CD8+ T cells from PBMCs, taken from culture after CMV antigen stimulation. The chain couples TRBV7-8 to TRBJ1-4; D possibly corresponds to TRBD1 (6 bases). The origin of this receptor is a human donor in good health (CMV status not recorded). Some clones in this sample may be carry-over from other donors' samples. The CDR3 DNA is TGTGCCAGCGGACCCGGGACACCGGGAACTAATGAAAAACTGTTTTTT. It codes for CASGPGTPGTNEKLFF.